This T cell receptor (beta chain) was sequenced in a study of T cells after yellow fever vaccination. Template switching with 5'RACE generated the TCR cDNA and added a universal primer site and UMIs. TCRdb ran MiXCR on the 5' RACE reads and lists one entry per CDR3 protein. This sample has 500,000 to 650,000 distinct CDR3 sequences, with about a sixth found just once. As regards this clonotype: What it recognizes is unknown.

Study-level findings and limits: The secondary response was weaker, and its peak arrived faster, on day 5 versus 15. One caveat is that FACS-sorted repertoires could contain abundant clonotypes contaminating from the bulk population.

From germline, CDR1 is LNHNV and CDR2 YYDKDF (reference sequence). V was cut by 0 bases and J by 7 bases, with 10 bases left in between. The CDR3 is 14 amino acids. This clonotype originated in a man younger than 35 who received the YFV17D yellow fever vaccine. The rearrangement links TRBV15 to TRBJ1-5; D unresolved. The sequences come from PBMCs, collected 5 days after the first yellow fever vaccination. CDR3 DNA sequence: TGTGCCACCAGCAGAGATTCAGGATACCAGCCCCAGCATTTT. Amino acids: CATSRDSGYQPQHF.